This is a list of T cell receptor beta chains from one sample in a study of neurological immune-mediated disorders. MiXCR, applied by TCRdb to the 5' RACE reads, yields one record per CDR3 protein. The sample carries 53,000 or so distinct CDR3 sequences, approximately 9.2% recorded once. Material: PBMCs. These receptors all come from a woman aged 40 to 50 in good health. The CDR3 runs from the conserved cysteine through the conserved F or W. A D gene is named only where the DNA matches it firmly. Not every row has a clone size; where given, it reads once, few, many or a size class.

J: TRBJ1-2
size: medium-sized
D: TRBD1
V: TRBV7-2
DNA: TGTGCCAGCAGCTTAGTGCACAGGGGTTATGGCTACACCTTC
CDR3: CASSLVHRGYGYTF

J: TRBJ1-1
size: many
D: .
V: TRBV12-3/TRBV12-4
DNA: TGTGCCAGCAGTTTATTCGTGGACACTGAAGCTTTCTTT
CDR3: CASSLFVDTEAFF

J: TRBJ2-7
size: many
D: .
V: TRBV5-1
DNA: TGCGCCAGCGCTCGTAGCCAAACCTACGAGCAGTACTTC
CDR3: CASARSQTYEQYF

J: TRBJ2-1
size: many
D: .
V: TRBV20-1
DNA: TGCAGTGCTCCCCGAGGTGGGACCAATGAGCAGTTCTTC
CDR3: CSAPRGGTNEQFF

J: TRBJ1-2
size: many
D: TRBD1
V: TRBV5-1
DNA: TGCGCCAGCAGCTTCAGGGGGAAAGGCTACACCTTC
CDR3: CASSFRGKGYTF

J: TRBJ2-5
size: few
D: .
V: TRBV29-1
DNA: TGCAGCGTTGATCGGGGACAAGAGACCCAGTACTTC
CDR3: CSVDRGQETQYF

J: TRBJ2-7
size: many
D: .
V: TRBV7-8
DNA: TGTGCCAGCAGCTTAGGTTTTGTCGAGCAGTACTTC
CDR3: CASSLGFVEQYF

J: TRBJ1-2
size: many
D: .
V: TRBV21-1
DNA: TGTGCCAGCACCAAAATGCCCGATGGCGGAGGTCCTAACTATGGCTACACCTTC
CDR3: CASTKMPDGGGPNYGYTF

J: TRBJ2-7
size: many
D: TRBD1
V: TRBV6-5
DNA: TGTGCCAGCAGACCTTCGGGACAGGGCTACGAGCAGTACTTC
CDR3: CASRPSGQGYEQYF

J: TRBJ1-1
size: many
D: TRBD1
V: TRBV4-3
DNA: TGCGCCAGCAGCCAATCCAGGGGGCGTAGGACTGAAGCTTTCTTT
CDR3: CASSQSRGRRTEAFF

J: TRBJ2-3
size: many
D: TRBD1
V: TRBV5-1
DNA: TGCGCCAGCAGCTTCGGGACAGTCACAGATACGCAGTATTTT
CDR3: CASSFGTVTDTQYF

J: TRBJ2-1
size: many
D: TRBD1
V: TRBV29-1
DNA: TGCAGCGTTCAATTGGGAACAGGGGCCTACAATGAGCAGTTCTTC
CDR3: CSVQLGTGAYNEQFF

J: TRBJ1-1
size: many
D: .
V: TRBV5-1
DNA: TGCGCCAGCAGCCCGCAGGGTACAGTAGGTGAAGCTTTCTTT
CDR3: CASSPQGTVGEAFF

J: TRBJ2-3
size: many
D: TRBD1
V: TRBV5-1
DNA: TGCGCCAGCAGCTCCTCGGGACAGATCACAGATACGCAGTATTTT
CDR3: CASSSSGQITDTQYF

J: TRBJ1-4
size: many
D: TRBD1
V: TRBV5-5
DNA: TGTGCCAGCAGCTTGGCGGGGACGGCAGGGGGGACTAATGAAAAACTGTTTTTT
CDR3: CASSLAGTAGGTNEKLFF

J: TRBJ2-7
size: .
D: TRBD2
V: TRBV6-2/TRBV6-3
DNA: TGTGCCAGCAGTTCCGGACTAGCGGGCGCTTCCGAGCAGTACTTC
CDR3: CASSSGLAGASEQYF

J: TRBJ1-1
size: medium-sized
D: .
V: TRBV3-1
DNA: TGTGCCAGCAGCCCCCCTCCGGGGGGAACTGAAGCTTTCTTT
CDR3: CASSPPPGGTEAFF

J: TRBJ2-5
size: many
D: .
V: TRBV6-5
DNA: TGTGCCAGCAGTTACTCGGGGGGAATACAAGAGACCCAGTACTTC
CDR3: CASSYSGGIQETQYF

J: TRBJ2-1
size: many
D: TRBD2
V: TRBV12-3/TRBV12-4
DNA: TGTGCCAGCGCTAGCGGGAGGGCCGTGGGACAGTTCTTC
CDR3: CASASGRAVGQFF

J: TRBJ2-5
size: many
D: .
V: TRBV9
DNA: TGTGCCAGCAGCCCGGAGGGGGGGCAAGAGACCCAGTACTTC
CDR3: CASSPEGGQETQYF

J: TRBJ1-2
size: many
D: TRBD1
V: TRBV7-2
DNA: TGTGCCAGCAGCACGGGACAGGGGGTCTATGGCTACACCTTC
CDR3: CASSTGQGVYGYTF

J: TRBJ2-1
size: many
D: .
V: TRBV5-5
DNA: TGTGCCAGCAGCTTACAGGGCGGCTCCTACAATGAGCAGTTCTTC
CDR3: CASSLQGGSYNEQFF

J: TRBJ2-1
size: many
D: TRBD2
V: TRBV29-1
DNA: TGCAGCGTTGAAGCTATGGGGCGGGAGGGTTCCTACAATGAGCAGTTCTTC
CDR3: CSVEAMGREGSYNEQFF

J: TRBJ2-3
size: many
D: TRBD2
V: TRBV20-1
DNA: TGCAGTGCTCAAGCGACTAGCGGGCTGCCCACAGATACGCAGTATTTT
CDR3: CSAQATSGLPTDTQYF

J: TRBJ2-2
size: many
D: .
V: TRBV5-5
DNA: TGTGCCAGCAGCCCTGGGCAGAACACCGGGGAGCTGTTTTTT
CDR3: CASSPGQNTGELFF

J: TRBJ2-7
size: many
D: TRBD1
V: TRBV20-1
DNA: TGCAGTGCTAAACCGCGACAGGGGAACTCCTACGAGCAGTACTTC
CDR3: CSAKPRQGNSYEQYF

J: TRBJ2-2
size: many
D: .
V: TRBV4-3
DNA: TGCGCCAGCAGCCAAGAACCTCAGGGGACCACCGGGGAGCTGTTTTTT
CDR3: CASSQEPQGTTGELFF

J: TRBJ1-2
size: many
D: .
V: TRBV7-8
DNA: TGTGCCAGCAGCCCGTTCCGGATACAACCACCGGGAAAAGCTAACTATGGCTACACCTTC
CDR3: CASSPFRIQPPGKANYGYTF

J: TRBJ2-4
size: many
D: .
V: TRBV5-6
DNA: TGTGCCAGCAGCTTGGACGGGACACGGTACTTC
CDR3: CASSLDGTRYF

J: TRBJ2-2
size: many
D: TRBD2
V: TRBV10-2
DNA: TGCGCCAGCAGTGGACTAGCGGGGGGGACCGGGGAGCTGTTTTTT
CDR3: CASSGLAGGTGELFF

J: TRBJ1-2
size: .
D: .
V: TRBV5-1
DNA: TGCGCCAGCAGCTTGGATTGGGGGGGAGGCGGCTACACCTTC
CDR3: CASSLDWGGGGYTF

J: TRBJ1-2
size: many
D: .
V: TRBV14
DNA: TGTGCCAGCAGCGGGTGGGGGAGAGTCGGCTATGGCTACACCTTC
CDR3: CASSGWGRVGYGYTF

J: TRBJ2-1
size: many
D: TRBD2
V: TRBV7-3
DNA: TGTGCCAGTCAAGCTAGCGGGGGGCCGGGGAATGAGCAGTTCTTC
CDR3: CASQASGGPGNEQFF

J: TRBJ2-7
size: many
D: .
V: TRBV4-3
DNA: TGCGCCAGCAGCCAAGCCGCCGGGGCCCCCTACGAGCAGTACTTC
CDR3: CASSQAAGAPYEQYF

J: TRBJ2-3
size: many
D: .
V: TRBV15
DNA: TGTGCCACCAGCGTCCGGGGGACAGATACGCAGTATTTT
CDR3: CATSVRGTDTQYF

J: TRBJ2-1
size: many
D: TRBD2
V: TRBV24-1
DNA: TGTGCCACCAGTGATGCCGGGACTAGTGATAGCACCTACAATGAGCAGTTCTTC
CDR3: CATSDAGTSDSTYNEQFF

J: TRBJ1-1
size: few
D: .
V: TRBV4-2
DNA: TGTGCCAGCAGCCAGTTTATCGGGATCGGGCTCGACACTGAAGCTTTCTTT
CDR3: CASSQFIGIGLDTEAFF

J: TRBJ2-1
size: many
D: .
V: TRBV6-2/TRBV6-3
DNA: TGTGCCAGCAGGAAGATGGGGTTTCGGGAATACAATGAGCAGTTCTTC
CDR3: CASRKMGFREYNEQFF

J: TRBJ2-2
size: .
D: .
V: TRBV9
DNA: TGTGCTAGCAGCGCTCGATCTGAATTGGTGGCGGCGCACACCGGGGAGCTGTTTTTT
CDR3: CASSARSELVAAHTGELFF

J: TRBJ1-2
size: many
D: TRBD1
V: TRBV6-6
DNA: TGTGCCAGCCAGAGGGACAGGGAGGCCTCTTTTTATGGCTACACCTTC
CDR3: CASQRDREASFYGYTF

J: TRBJ1-4
size: many
D: .
V: TRBV4-1
DNA: TGCGCCAGCACCCGAGGACTCTCGATTAATGAAAAACTGTTTTTT
CDR3: CASTRGLSINEKLFF

J: TRBJ2-5
size: many
D: .
V: TRBV12-3/TRBV12-4
DNA: TGTGCCAGCAGTTGGAGGGAGACCCAGTACTTC
CDR3: CASSWRETQYF